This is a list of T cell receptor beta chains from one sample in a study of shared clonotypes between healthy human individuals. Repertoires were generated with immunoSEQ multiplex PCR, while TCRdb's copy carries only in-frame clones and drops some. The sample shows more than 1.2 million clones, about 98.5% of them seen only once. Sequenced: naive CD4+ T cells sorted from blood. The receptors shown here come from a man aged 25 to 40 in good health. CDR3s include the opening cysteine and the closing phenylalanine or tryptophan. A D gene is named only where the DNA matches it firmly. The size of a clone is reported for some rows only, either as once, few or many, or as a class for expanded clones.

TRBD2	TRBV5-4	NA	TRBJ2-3	CASSLGPTTSGSDTQYF	TGTGCCAGCAGCTTGGGACCCACGACTAGCGGGAGTGATACGCAGTATTTT
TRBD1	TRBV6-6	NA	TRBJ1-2	CASSYSDRVNYGYTF	TGTGCCAGCAGTTACTCTGACAGGGTGAACTATGGCTACACCTTC
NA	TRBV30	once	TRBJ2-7	CAWSWGEVLYEQYF	TGTGCCTGGAGTTGGGGGGAGGTCCTCTACGAGCAGTACTTC
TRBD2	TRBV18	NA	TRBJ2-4	CASSPLGLAGVAKNIQYF	TGTGCCAGCTCACCACTCGGACTAGCGGGAGTTGCCAAAAACATTCAGTACTTC
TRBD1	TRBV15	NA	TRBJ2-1	CATSSRDSDTYNEQFF	TGTGCCACCAGCAGCCGGGACAGTGATACCTACAATGAGCAGTTCTTC
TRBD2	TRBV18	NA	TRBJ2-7	CASSPPLAGGSGEQYF	TGTGCCAGCTCACCTCCACTAGCGGGAGGATCAGGTGAGCAGTACTTC
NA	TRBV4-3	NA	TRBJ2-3	CASSQGSVADTQYF	TGCGCCAGCAGCCAAGGTTCGGTGGCAGATACGCAGTATTTT
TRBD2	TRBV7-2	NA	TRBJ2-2	CASSLLAAGTGELFF	TGTGCCAGCAGCTTACTAGCGGCTGGGACCGGGGAGCTGTTTTTT
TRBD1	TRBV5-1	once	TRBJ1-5	CASSLTGDVVQPQHF	TGCGCCAGCAGCCTGACAGGGGATGTAGTTCAGCCCCAGCATTTT
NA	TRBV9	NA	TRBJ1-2	CASSQTISGGPYGYTF	TGTGCCAGCAGTCAGACTATTTCCGGGGGGCCCTATGGCTACACCTTC
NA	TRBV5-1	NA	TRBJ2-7	CASSRTVPYEQYF	TGCGCCAGCAGCAGGACAGTACCCTACGAGCAGTACTTC
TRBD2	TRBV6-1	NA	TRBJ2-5	CASSGLASGRETQYF	TGTGCCAGCAGTGGGTTGGCTAGCGGGAGAGAGACCCAGTACTTC
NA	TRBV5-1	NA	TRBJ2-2	CASSWGDTGELFF	TGCGCCAGCAGCTGGGGAGACACCGGGGAGCTGTTTTTT
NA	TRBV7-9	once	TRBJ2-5	CASSSRTVRPQETQYF	TGTGCCAGCAGCTCTAGGACAGTTCGGCCCCAAGAGACCCAGTACTTC